A selection of T cell receptor beta chains follows, all from one sample in a study of T cells after yellow fever vaccination. TCRdb processed the 5' RACE reads anew with MiXCR; each CDR3 protein has one entry. The table shows some 30,000 distinct CDR3 sequences, with 3.5% to 5% occurring only once. The sample here was CD8+ T cells sorted from PBMCs, taken 5 days after the yellow fever booster vaccination. These receptors all come from a man younger than 40 who received the YFV17D yellow fever vaccine. Each CDR3 is given with its conserved first and last residue. Sizes are listed as once, few, many or a size class.

j_gene,v_gene,abundance,CDR3aa
TRBJ2-2,TRBV7-2,many,CASSLASLTGELFF
TRBJ2-3,TRBV7-9,many,CASSIRWGRTDTQYF
TRBJ2-7,TRBV11-2,many,CASSLAGDHYEQYF
TRBJ1-1,TRBV5-5,many,CASSPDRQNTEAFF
TRBJ1-1,TRBV7-8,many,CASSLRDTKNTEAFF
TRBJ2-1,TRBV2,many,CASSDTGEGSYNEQFF
TRBJ1-2,TRBV29-1,many,CSVEDRAANYGYTF
TRBJ2-1,TRBV18,many,CASSPPYSGSGNEQFF
TRBJ2-7,TRBV20-1,many,CSAGSGSSYEQYF
TRBJ2-5,TRBV5-6,many,CASSLMGGYETQYF
TRBJ1-5,TRBV4-3,many,CASSQYRGDNQPQHF
TRBJ2-1,TRBV5-8,many,CASSYTGLEQFF
TRBJ2-1,TRBV7-9,many,CASSLQTGRNEQFF
TRBJ2-1,TRBV20-1,medium-sized,CSATPLTSGIHHEQFF
TRBJ2-1,TRBV20-1,many,CSGLSANEQFF
TRBJ1-1,TRBV30,many,CAWRVQGIGTEAFF